One sample yielded the 3 T cell receptor beta chains listed below, sequenced in a study of PD-L1 blockade in urothelial cancer. The time point was: pretreatment peripheral blood. Produced via immunoSEQ multiplex PCR; TCRdb's table is partial and in-frame only. Here the sample spans more than 55,000 clones, roughly four fifths being singletons. The sample in question was PBMCs, obtained around atezolizumab (anti-PD-L1) treatment. Receptor source: a man aged 65 to 85 with urothelial cancer.

The rearrangement links TRBV19 to TRBJ2-7, with TRBD1 identical over 7 bases. CDR1 LNHDA and CDR2 SQIVND come from the germline V gene (reference sequence). This CDR3 spans 14 amino acids. The V segment lost 4 bases and the J segment 3 bases; nucleotides outside the gene matches: 6. CDR3 sequence (DNA): TGTGCCAGTAGTACGGGACAGTACGACTACGAGCAGTACTTC. Amino acid sequence: CASSTGQYDYEQYF.

This rearrangement joins TRBV5-5 to TRBJ2-5, with TRBD2 identical over 7 bases. Germline-derived CDR1 and CDR2 are SGHKS and YYEKEE (reference sequence). The CDR3 has 15 amino acids. V shed 2 bases and J 4 bases; nucleotides not matched to a gene: 8. DNA for the CDR3: TGTGCCAGCAGCTTAGGGAGCGGGATAGGAGAGACCCAGTACTTC. This sequence encodes CASSLGSGIGETQYF.

The V and J genes are TRBV19 and TRBJ2-3; 8 positions agree with TRBD1. V was pared by 2 bases and J by 4 bases, with 5 bases of the junction left unmatched. CDR3 size: 15 residues. From germline, CDR1 is LNHDA and CDR2 SQIVND (reference sequence). CDR3 coding DNA: TGTGCCAGTAGTATAATTGGACAGGGCTCAGATACGCAGTATTTT. Translation gives CASSIIGQGSDTQYF.